The present T cell receptor beta chain was sequenced within a study of blood T cells in healthy people across ages. CDR1 and CDR2 (germline): LGHDT, YNNKEL (reference sequence). CDR3 length: 15 amino acids. In regard to this clonotype: Its antigen is unidentified. A junction end diverges from the germline sequence, so it may reflect a read error.

Points from the study as a whole: Older age coincided with a roughly linear decline in TCR beta diversity per million T cells. Comparison with aged donors showed that long-lived donors had more naive CD4+ cells and higher diversity.

For the second PCR, which ran for about 6 to 11 cycles, a sample-barcoded 5' primer and a J-beta primer mix were used. Through a template-switch adaptor with 12 random nucleotides, each cDNA molecule received a tag. Each CDR3 protein is one row after TCRdb ran MiXCR on the 5' RACE reads. Of 1.5 million to 2 million distinct CDR3 sequences listed, around half were seen once; the top ten hold 2% to 2.5%. The extraction recovered at least 6 micrograms of total RNA per sample. This receptor was obtained from a woman in her thirties or forties in good health. The chain couples TRBV3-1 to TRBJ1-6; D gene unclear. Source material: blood. The CDR3 loop is CANSQWSGPNSPLHF. The CDR3 bases are TGTGCCAACAGCCAGTGGTCAGGACCAAATTCACCCCTCCACTTT.